The source of this T cell receptor beta chain is a study of T cells in Graves' hyperthyroidism and ophthalmopathy. J was trimmed by 12 bases and V by 5 bases; bases with no gene match: 11. The CDR3 length is 16 residues. Germline lookup yields CDR1 SGHTA and CDR2 FQGNSA. Amplification targeted TCR beta CDR3 regions from RNA transcripts. TCR CDR3 underwent first-round RT-PCR with the HTBI primer set. TCRdb reprocessed the multiplex PCR reads with MiXCR, giving one entry per CDR3 protein. The table records approximately 560,000 distinct CDR3 sequences, 15% to 18% of them present only once. The receptor was isolated from a woman aged 25 to 45 with Graves' hyperthyroidism. Sequenced: blood. J is TRBJ1-6 and V is TRBV7-2; 12 bases fit TRBD1. This CDR3 reads CASSLRGTGGKEPLHF. CDR3 DNA sequence: TGTGCCAGCAGCCTTAGAGGGACAGGGGGCAAGGAACCCCTCCACTTT.